There are many counts of the clone carrying this T cell receptor (beta chain). As yet, its antigen is unknown. This entry comes from a study of shared clonotypes between healthy human individuals. At the level of the study: With ages of 18 to 49, the donors were a couple of women and a few men. Study observations and caveats: Since donors were few, the genetic and exposure-history diversity represented was limited.

Researchers drew on about 90 million PBMCs for genomic DNA from unsorted samples. V lost 0 bases to trimming and J lost 2 bases, with 12 bases between them. The CDR3 is 16 amino acids. Per the germline V gene, CDR1 is MNHNS and CDR2 is SASEGT. Each unsorted PBMC replicate got 300 ng genomic DNA, roughly 30,000 genomes. Generated by immunoSEQ multiplex PCR, the TCRdb table keeps only in-frame clones and is missing some. The sample consists of 500,000 to 650,000 clones, roughly 79% of them appearing once. The clonotype comes from a middle-aged woman in good health. Some clones in this sample may be carry-over from other donors' samples. Sequencing used PBMCs. The chain employs TRBV6-1 and TRBJ2-3; possible D gene TRBD1, 5 bases. In nucleotides, the CDR3 is TGTGCCAGCAGTGAAGCGCTAGGGGCGCACACAGATACGCAGTATTTT. Translating gives CASSEALGAHTDTQYF.